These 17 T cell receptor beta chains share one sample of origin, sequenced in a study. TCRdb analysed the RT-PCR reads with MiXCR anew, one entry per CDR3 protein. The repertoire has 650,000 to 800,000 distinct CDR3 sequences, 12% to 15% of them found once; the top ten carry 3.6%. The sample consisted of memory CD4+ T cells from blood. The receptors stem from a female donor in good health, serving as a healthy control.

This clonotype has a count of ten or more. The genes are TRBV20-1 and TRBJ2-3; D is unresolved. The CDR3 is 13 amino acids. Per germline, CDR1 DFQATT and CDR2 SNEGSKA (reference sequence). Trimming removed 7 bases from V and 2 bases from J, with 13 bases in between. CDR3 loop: CSVYPQHTDTQYF. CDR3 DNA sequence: TGCAGTGTTTACCCACAGCACACAGATACGCAGTATTTT.

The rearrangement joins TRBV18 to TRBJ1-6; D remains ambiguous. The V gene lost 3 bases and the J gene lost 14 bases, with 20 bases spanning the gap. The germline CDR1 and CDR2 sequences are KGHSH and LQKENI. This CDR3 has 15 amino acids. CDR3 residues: CASSPSGTTPVSLHF. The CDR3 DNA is TGTGCCAGCTCACCTTCGGGAACAACACCGGTATCCCTCCACTTT.

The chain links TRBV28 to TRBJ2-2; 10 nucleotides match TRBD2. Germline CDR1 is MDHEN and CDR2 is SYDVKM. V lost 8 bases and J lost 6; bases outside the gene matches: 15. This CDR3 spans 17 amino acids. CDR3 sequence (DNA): TGTGCCAGCCGCCCTGCGGGGGTAGCGGGAGGACCCGGGGAGCTGTTTTTT. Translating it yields CASRPAGVAGGPGELFF.

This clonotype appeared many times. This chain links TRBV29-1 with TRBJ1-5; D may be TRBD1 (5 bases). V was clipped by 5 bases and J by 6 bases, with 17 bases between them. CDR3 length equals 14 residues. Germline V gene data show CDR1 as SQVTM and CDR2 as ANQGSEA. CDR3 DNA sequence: TGCAGCGTTAGAGAGGCCGGCGGGGGTCAGCCCCAGCATTTT. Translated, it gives CSVREAGGGQPQHF.

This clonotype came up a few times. CDR3 sequence: CSAKGTYGPEQYF. The CDR3 nucleotides read TGCAGTGCTAAGGGGACTTACGGGCCCGAGCAGTACTTC. The chain recombines TRBV20-1 with TRBJ2-7; a weak D match, TRBD2 (6 bases). The V and J ends lost 4 bases and 6 bases respectively, with 16 bases between them. The CDR3 has 13 amino acids. CDR1 and CDR2 from the germline V gene are DFQATT and SNEGSKA (reference sequence).

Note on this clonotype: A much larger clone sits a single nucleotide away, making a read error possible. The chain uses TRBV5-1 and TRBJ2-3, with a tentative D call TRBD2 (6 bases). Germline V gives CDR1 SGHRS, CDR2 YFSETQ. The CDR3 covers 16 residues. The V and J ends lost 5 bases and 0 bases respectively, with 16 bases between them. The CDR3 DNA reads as TGCGCCAGCAGACCGCCCGTTGGGGGGAGCACAGATACGCAGTATTTT. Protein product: CASRPPVGGSTDTQYF. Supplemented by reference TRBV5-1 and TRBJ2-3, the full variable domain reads KAGVTQTPRYLIKTRGQQVTLSCSPISGHRSVSWYQQTPGQGLQFLFEYFSETQRNKGNFPGRFSGRQFSNSRSEMNVSTLELGDSALYLCASRPPVGGSTDTQYFGPGTRLTVL.

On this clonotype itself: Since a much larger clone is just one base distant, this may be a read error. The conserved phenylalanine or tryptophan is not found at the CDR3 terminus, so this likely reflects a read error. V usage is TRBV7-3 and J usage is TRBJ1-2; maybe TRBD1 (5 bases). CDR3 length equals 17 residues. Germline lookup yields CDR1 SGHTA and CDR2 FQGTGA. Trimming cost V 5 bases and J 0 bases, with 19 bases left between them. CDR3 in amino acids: CASSPAVGDAANYGYTL. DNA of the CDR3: TGTGCCAGCAGCCCTGCCGTAGGGGACGCCGCTAACTATGGCTACACCTTA.

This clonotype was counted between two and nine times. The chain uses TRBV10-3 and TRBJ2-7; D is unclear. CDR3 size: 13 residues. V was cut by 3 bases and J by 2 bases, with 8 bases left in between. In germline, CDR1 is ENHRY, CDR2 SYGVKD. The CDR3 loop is CAISDFDPYEQYF. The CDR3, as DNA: TGTGCCATCAGTGACTTCGACCCCTACGAGCAGTACTTC.

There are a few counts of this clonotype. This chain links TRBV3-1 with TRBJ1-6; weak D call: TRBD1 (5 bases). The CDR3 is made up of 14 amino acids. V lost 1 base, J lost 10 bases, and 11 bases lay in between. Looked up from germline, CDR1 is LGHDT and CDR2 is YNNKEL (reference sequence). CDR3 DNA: TGTGCCAGCAGCCAAGGATCCAGGGTCTCACCCCTCCACTTT. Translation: CASSQGSRVSPLHF.

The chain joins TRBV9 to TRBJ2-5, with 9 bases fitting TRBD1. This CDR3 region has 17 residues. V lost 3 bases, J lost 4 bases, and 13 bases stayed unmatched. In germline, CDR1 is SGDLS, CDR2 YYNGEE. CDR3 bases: TGTGCCAGCAGCGAGAGACCGGGACAGGGAGCCCCAGAGACCCAGTACTTC. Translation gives CASSERPGQGAPETQYF.

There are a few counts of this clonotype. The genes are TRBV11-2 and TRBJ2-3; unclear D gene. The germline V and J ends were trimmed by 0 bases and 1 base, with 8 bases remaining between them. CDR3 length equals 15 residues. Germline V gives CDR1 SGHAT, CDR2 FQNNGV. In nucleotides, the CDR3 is TGTGCCAGCAGCTTAGATTTATCAGGCACAGATACGCAGTATTTT. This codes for CASSLDLSGTDTQYF.

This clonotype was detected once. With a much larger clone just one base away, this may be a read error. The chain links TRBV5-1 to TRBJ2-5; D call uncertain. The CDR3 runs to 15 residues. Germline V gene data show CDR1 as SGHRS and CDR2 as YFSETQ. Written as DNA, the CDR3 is TGCGCCAGCAGCTTGGGACCGTATTTCCAAGAGGCCCAGTACTTC. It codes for CASSLGPYFQEAQYF.

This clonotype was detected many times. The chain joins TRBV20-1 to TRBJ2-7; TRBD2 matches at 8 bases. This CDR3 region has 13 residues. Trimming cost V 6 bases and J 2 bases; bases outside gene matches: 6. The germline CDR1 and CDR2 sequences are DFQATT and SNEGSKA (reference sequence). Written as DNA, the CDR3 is TGCAGTGCGTCGACTAGCGTAACCTACGAGCAGTACTTC. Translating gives CSASTSVTYEQYF.

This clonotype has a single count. The CDR3 region has the DNA TGCAGTGCTAGTCGGCAGTATAATTCACCCCTCCACTTT. Translation: CSASRQYNSPLHF. The V gene is TRBV20-1, the J gene TRBJ1-6; D gene unclear. V gave up 3 bases and J gave up 4 bases, with 7 bases separating them. The CDR3 extends over 13 amino acids. CDR1 DFQATT and CDR2 SNEGSKA come from the germline V gene (reference sequence).

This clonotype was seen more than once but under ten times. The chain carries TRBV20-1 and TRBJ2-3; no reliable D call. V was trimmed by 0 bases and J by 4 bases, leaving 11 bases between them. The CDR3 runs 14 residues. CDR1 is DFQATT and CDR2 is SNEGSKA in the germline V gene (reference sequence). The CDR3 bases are TGCAGTGCTAGAGACAGGAGAGTGCCAGATACGCAGTATTTT. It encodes CSARDRRVPDTQYF.

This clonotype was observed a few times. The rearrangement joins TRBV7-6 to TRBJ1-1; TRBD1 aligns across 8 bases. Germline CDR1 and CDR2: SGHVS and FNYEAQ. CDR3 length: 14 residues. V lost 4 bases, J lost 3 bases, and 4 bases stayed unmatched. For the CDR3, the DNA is TGTGCCAGCAGCTCGAACAGGGGGGACACTGAAGCTTTCTTT. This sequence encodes CASSSNRGDTEAFF.

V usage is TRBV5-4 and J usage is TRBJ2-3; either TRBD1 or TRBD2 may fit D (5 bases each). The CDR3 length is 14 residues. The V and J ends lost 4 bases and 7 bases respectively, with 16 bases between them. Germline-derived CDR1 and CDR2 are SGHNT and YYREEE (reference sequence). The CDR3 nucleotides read TGTGCCAGCAGCCCCCAGGGAGTGGGGAATACGCAGTATTTT. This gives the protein CASSPQGVGNTQYF.